A single T cell receptor beta chain is shown here with its context. Its target is not known. How the authors handled the data: What underpinned the distant-metastasis classifier for papillary thyroid cancer was the set of CDR3 differences across clinicopathological groups. From the PCR reads, TCRdb re-called clones with MiXCR. The authors' filters were not applied to this entry. The sample holds about 21,000 clones, roughly 24% seen once. This sample is drawn from a study of metastatic and nonmetastatic thyroid tumors. Study at large: Where malignant and benign thyroid patients were concerned, repertoires were compared across blood and tumor or nodule tissue. Points from the study as a whole: Across blood and tumor, TCR beta diversity in malignant thyroid tumors was reportedly significantly higher than in benign nodules.

The CDR3 covers 15 residues. V shed 4 bases and J 6 bases; nucleotides not matched to a gene: 7. In germline, CDR1 is SEHNR, CDR2 FQNEAQ (reference sequence). Among the patients, none had received any treatment before thyroid surgery. The sample was blood. The V gene is TRBV7-9, the J gene TRBJ1-2; TRBD1 agrees at 11 bases. The origin of this receptor is a female donor with papillary thyroid cancer or a benign thyroid nodule (not recorded which). Some clones in this sample may be carry-over from other donors' samples. In nucleotides, the CDR3 is TGTGCCAGCAGCTCAACCGGGACAGGGGGAGATGGCTACACCTTC. It specifies CASSSTGTGGDGYTF.